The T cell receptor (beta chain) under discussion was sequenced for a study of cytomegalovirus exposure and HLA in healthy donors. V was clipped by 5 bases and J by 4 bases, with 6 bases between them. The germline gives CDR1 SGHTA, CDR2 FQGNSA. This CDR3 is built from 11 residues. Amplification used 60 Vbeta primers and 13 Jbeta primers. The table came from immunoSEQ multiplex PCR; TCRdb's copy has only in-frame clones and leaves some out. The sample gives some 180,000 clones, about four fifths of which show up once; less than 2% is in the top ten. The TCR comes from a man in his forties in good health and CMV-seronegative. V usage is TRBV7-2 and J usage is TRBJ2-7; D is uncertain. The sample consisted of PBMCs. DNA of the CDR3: TGTGCCAGCAGCCCCTTTTACGAGCAGTACTTC. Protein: CASSPFYEQYF.